This T cell receptor beta chain appears in the sequencing data of a study of blood T cell repertoires in COVID-19. Study information: The origin of the acute and convalescent COVID-19 samples was the United States, Italy and Spain. Sources were T cells, B-cell-depleted T cells, or PBMCs; the material itself was cDNA or gDNA.

This CDR3 has 16 residues. In germline, CDR1 is SEHNR, CDR2 FQNEAQ (reference sequence). V was pared by 5 bases and J by 0 bases, with 13 bases between. This clone was observed a few times. Original processing notes: The authors estimated nucleated cell counts from reference gene primer amplification. Only in-frame clones appear in the TCRdb table, and some are missing; sequencing was by immunoSEQ multiplex PCR. V, J and clone size were drawn from that table, and D and trimming were deduced from the DNA. Counted here are under 150,000 clones, approximately 81% occurring once; the ten biggest clones make up about 13%.

Sequencing was carried out using peripheral blood. This clonotype was sampled from a human donor in a cohort sampled during active COVID-19. The rearrangement uses TRBV7-9 and TRBJ1-4; D call uncertain. In nucleotides, the CDR3 is TGTGCCAGCAGCAAGATTAGCGGTGCAACTAATGAAAAACTGTTTTTT. Its translation is CASSKISGATNEKLFF.